One and the same sample provided the 17 T cell receptor beta chains below, sequenced in a study of shared T cell receptors in the human thymus. Sequencing was performed with immunoSEQ multiplex PCR; in TCRdb, only in-frame clones are kept and a portion is missing. The sample has hundreds of thousands of clones; about 87% are singletons. Separately, the same data were catalogued under a study of human thymus T cells.

Material for sequencing was thymocytes. The receptors were gathered from a boy younger than two with a congenital heart defect.

CDR3 coding DNA: TGTGCCAGCAGCTTCAGGGGGAGCTCTGATGAAAAACTGTTTTTT. It yields the protein CASSFRGSSDEKLFF. This chain joins TRBV5-6 and TRBJ1-4, with 7 bases fitting TRBD1. CDR1 SGHDT and CDR2 YYEEEE come from the germline V gene. This CDR3 has 15 amino acids. Trimming took 2 bases from V and 6 from J; bases not matched to a gene: 7. Looking up the rest from reference TRBV5-6 and TRBJ1-4 gives the full variable domain: DAGVTQSPTHLIKTRGQQVTLRCSPKSGHDTVSWYQQALGQGPQFIFQYYEEEERQRGNFPDRFSGHQFPNYSSELNVNALLLGDSALYLCASSFRGSSDEKLFFGSGTQLSVL.

A note on this clone: Its ends do not fully match the called genes, so a read error is possible. The chain has TRBV7-7 and TRBJ2-2; perhaps TRBD1 as D (6 bases). The CDR3 is made up of 12 amino acids. The V gene's germline CDR1 is SSHAT and CDR2 FNYEAQ (reference sequence). As DNA, the CDR3 is TGTGCTAGCAGCTTACAGGGCGGGGAGCTGTTTTTT. This encodes CASSLQGGELFF.

J is TRBJ1-4 and V is TRBV6-6; TRBD1 matches at 8 bases. The trim removed 0 bases at V and 8 bases at J, leaving 5 bases unmatched. The CDR3 is 15 residues long. Germline CDR1 reads MNHNY; CDR2 reads SVGAGI (reference sequence). The CDR3, as DNA: TGTGCCAGCAGTTACTCCCACAGGGGGGGAGAAAAACTGTTTTTT. It codes for CASSYSHRGGEKLFF.

The rearrangement uses TRBV6-5 and TRBJ2-7; the D gene is possibly TRBD2 (6 bases). Trimming took 0 bases from V and 1 from J, leaving 13 bases between them. Looked up from germline, CDR1 is MNHEY and CDR2 is SVGAGI. The CDR3 spans 16 residues. The CDR3 is CASSYSRRRASYEQYF. Written as DNA, the CDR3 is TGTGCCAGCAGTTACTCGCGGAGGAGGGCTTCCTACGAGCAGTACTTC.

The rearrangement links TRBV7-3 to TRBJ1-1; 8 nucleotides align to TRBD1. With V trimmed by 2 bases and J by 3 bases, 11 bases remained unmatched. Germline V gene sequence: CDR1 SGHTA, CDR2 FQGTGA. The CDR3 is made up of 17 amino acids. CDR3 DNA sequence: TGTGCCAGCAGCTTAGGGGCAGGGGGCGGCACGGACACTGAAGCTTTCTTT. Amino acid sequence: CASSLGAGGGTDTEAFF. Based on the CDR3 plus reference TRBV7-3 and TRBJ1-1, the full variable domain is GAGVSQTPSNKVTEKGKYVELRCDPISGHTALYWYRQSLGQGPEFLIYFQGTGAADDSGLPNDRFFAVRPEGSVSTLKIQRTERGDSAVYLCASSLGAGGGTDTEAFFGQGTRLTVV.

This clone was detected only once. The gene calls are TRBV14 and TRBJ1-1; 12 positions agree with TRBD1. The germline gives CDR1 SGHDN, CDR2 FVKESK. Trimming at V came to 8 bases and at J to 8 bases, leaving 9 bases not matched to a gene. The CDR3 totals 14 residues. The CDR3, as DNA: TGTGCCAGCGGAGGGGGACAGGGGGCCCCGGAAGCTTTCTTT. Its translation: CASGGGQGAPEAFF.

V and J are TRBV19 and TRBJ1-1; 7 nucleotides line up with TRBD1. V lost 3 bases to trimming and J lost 4 bases; unmatched junction nucleotides: 5. Germline V gene lookup returns CDR1 LNHDA and CDR2 SQIVND (reference sequence). This CDR3 region has 14 residues. CDR3 amino acids: CASSMDRWGTEAFF. Here the CDR3 DNA reads TGTGCCAGTAGTATGGACAGGTGGGGCACTGAAGCTTTCTTT.

Written as DNA, the CDR3 is TGTGCCAGCAGCCAAGATATAAACGGGACAGGGGACTGTGAAAAACTGTTTTTT. Translation gives CASSQDINGTGDCEKLFF. The chain links TRBV4-2 to TRBJ1-4, with TRBD1 matching over 10 bases. The CDR3 loop spans 18 amino acids. V trimming: 0 bases; J trimming: 7 bases; junction bases outside the gene matches: 11. The germline V gene encodes CDR1 LGHNA and CDR2 YNFKEQ.

The gene calls are TRBV5-6 and TRBJ2-3; the match to TRBD1 covers 7 bases. V dropped 1 base and J dropped 10; count of bases not matched to a gene: 3. Germline V gene data show CDR1 as SGHDT and CDR2 as YYEEEE. The CDR3 totals 12 residues. Here the CDR3 reads CASSLTGVAQYF. The CDR3 DNA follows: TGTGCCAGCAGCTTGACAGGGGTAGCGCAGTATTTT.

The chain links TRBV18 to TRBJ2-2; D unresolved. The CDR3 covers 14 residues. Trimming pared 9 bases from V and 4 bases from J, leaving 15 bases between. Germline lookup yields CDR1 KGHSH and CDR2 LQKENI. In nucleotides, the CDR3 is TGTGCCAGATCTAAAGTGCATGTCACCGGGGAGCTGTTTTTT. As protein: CARSKVHVTGELFF.

The V gene is TRBV5-1, the J gene TRBJ1-2; D is possibly TRBD1 (6 bases). The CDR3 runs 13 residues. Germline loops: CDR1 SGHRS, CDR2 YFSETQ. The V end was cut by 5 bases, the J end by 9 bases, with 17 bases between. This CDR3 reads CASRGGDPRSYTF. The CDR3 DNA reads as TGCGCCAGCAGAGGGGGGGACCCTCGCAGCTACACCTTC. Full variable domain (remainder filled in from reference TRBV5-1 and TRBJ1-2): KAGVTQTPRYLIKTRGQQVTLSCSPISGHRSVSWYQQTPGQGLQFLFEYFSETQRNKGNFPGRFSGRQFSNSRSEMNVSTLELGDSALYLCASRGGDPRSYTFGSGTRLTVV.

The CDR3 nucleotides are TGCGCCAGCAGCTACGGGACTAGCGGGAGGGCCCCTTCCGGGGAGCTGTTTTTT. Amino acid sequence: CASSYGTSGRAPSGELFF. J is TRBJ2-2 and V is TRBV5-1; the match to TRBD2 covers 16 bases. This CDR3 has 18 residues. V lost 3 bases, J lost 6 bases, and 8 bases stayed unmatched. Germline V gene lookup returns CDR1 SGHRS and CDR2 YFSETQ.

The V call is TRBV12-5, the J call TRBJ1-1; 7 nucleotides align to TRBD1. The V gene's germline CDR1 is LGHNT and CDR2 FRNRAP. CDR3 length: 14 residues. Trimming cost V 9 bases and J 7 bases; bases outside gene matches: 14. CDR3 amino acids: CASMGRDSSYEAFF. DNA of the CDR3: TGTGCTAGCATGGGACGGGACAGCTCCTATGAAGCTTTCTTT.

The chain combines TRBV27 with TRBJ2-7; D may be TRBD2 (6 bases). V was cut by 6 bases and J by 0 bases, with 9 bases left in between. The CDR3 extends over 13 amino acids. The germline gives CDR1 MNHEY, CDR2 SMNVEV (reference sequence). CDR3 sequence: CASRFSGSYEQYF. The CDR3 coding sequence is TGTGCCAGCAGGTTTAGCGGCTCCTACGAGCAGTACTTC.

The chain has TRBV5-8 and TRBJ1-1, with TRBD1 matching over 7 bases. Trimming at V came to 2 bases and at J to 6 bases, leaving 7 bases not matched to a gene. Looked up from germline, CDR1 is SGHTS and CDR2 is YDEGEE. The length of the CDR3 is 14 residues. The CDR3 nucleotides read TGTGCCAGCAGCTTCGGACAGGTTCGATCTGAAGCTTTCTTT. The encoded protein is CASSFGQVRSEAFF. Together with reference TRBV5-8 and TRBJ1-1, the CDR3 gives the full variable domain: EAGVTQSPTHLIKTRGQQATLRCSPISGHTSVYWYQQALGLGLQFLLWYDEGEERNRGNFPPRFSGRQFPNYSSELNVNALELEDSALYLCASSFGQVRSEAFFGQGTRLTVV.

V gene TRBV11-2 combines with J gene TRBJ2-3, with D uncertain. From germline, CDR1 is SGHAT and CDR2 FQNNGV. The CDR3 contains 19 residues. Trimming took off 7 bases at V and 0 bases at J, with 26 bases between the two ends. In DNA form, the CDR3 reads TGTGCCAGCATCTCCTTCACAGTGGGTGTAAATACTAGCACAGATACGCAGTATTTT. The encoded protein is CASISFTVGVNTSTDTQYF.

This rearrangement joins TRBV10-3 to TRBJ2-5, with 10 bases fitting TRBD2. CDR3 size: 14 residues. Per the germline V gene, CDR1 is ENHRY and CDR2 is SYGVKD. Unmatched junction bases numbered 5, after V lost 5 bases and J lost 5 bases. The CDR3 reads CAISYQRGGETQYF. As DNA, the CDR3 is TGTGCCATCAGTTACCAGCGGGGGGGGGAGACCCAGTACTTC.